What follows are 20 T cell receptor beta chains derived from one specimen sequenced in a study of T-cell memory formation after mild COVID-19. Using its own MiXCR run on the 5' RACE reads, TCRdb lists one record per CDR3 protein. The sample holds a few hundred thousand distinct CDR3 sequences, approximately 15% seen once. Sequencing was performed on PBMCs or a T cell subset sorted from them (not recorded which). The receptors originated from a man younger than 35 who had mild COVID-19 (a few samples of this study predate the infection). Cell type and time point are not known.

In its sample, this clonotype was seen a few times. The chain employs TRBV7-2 and TRBJ2-1; 9 bases line up with TRBD2. There are 15 residues in the CDR3. The junction had 5 bases not matched to a gene; V was cut back by 3 bases and J by 5 bases. Germline V gene sequence: CDR1 SGHTA, CDR2 FQGNSA. CDR3 in DNA: TGTGCCAGCAGCTTTTTAGCGGGGGTTGACAATGAGCAGTTCTTC. It yields the protein CASSFLAGVDNEQFF.

CDR3 bases: TGCGCCAGCAGCTTGGGGGACCCCGGGGAGACCCAGTACTTC. Amino acids: CASSLGDPGETQYF. V and J are TRBV5-1 and TRBJ2-5; D could derive from TRBD1 or TRBD2 (5 bases each). CDR1 is SGHRS, CDR2 YFSETQ, per germline. This CDR3 is 14 amino acids long. Between the trimmed V and J ends, which lost 0 bases and 5 bases, there was a span of 11 bases.

This clonotype was detected only a few times. This chain joins TRBV7-2 and TRBJ2-1; no firm D call. V was pared by 5 bases and J by 6 bases, with 11 bases between. From germline, CDR1 is SGHTA and CDR2 FQGNSA. The CDR3 is 13 amino acids. This CDR3 reads CASSERSTNEQFF. CDR3 DNA sequence: TGTGCCAGCAGCGAAAGAAGTACCAATGAGCAGTTCTTC.

There are a few counts of this clonotype. V usage is TRBV19 and J usage is TRBJ2-1; a weak D match, TRBD2 (5 bases). Trimming shortened V by 0 bases and J by 5 bases, and 17 bases separated the two germline ends. CDR1 LNHDA and CDR2 SQIVND come from the germline V gene (reference sequence). CDR3 length: 17 residues. CDR3 loop: CASSIDLLVGTNNEQFF. CDR3 in DNA: TGTGCCAGTAGTATAGACCTACTAGTAGGCACGAACAATGAGCAGTTCTTC.

This clonotype has a count of ten or more. The chain employs TRBV28 and TRBJ2-2, with 7 bases identical to TRBD2. The V gene end was trimmed by 0 bases and the J gene end by 4 bases; junction bases not matched to a gene: 8. There are 17 residues in the CDR3. Germline-derived CDR1 and CDR2 are MDHEN and SYDVKM. The CDR3 nucleotides read TGTGCCAGCAGTTTATGCAGGCGGGGGAGCTGCACCGGGGAGCTGTTTTTT. It codes for CASSLCRRGSCTGELFF.

The chain recombines TRBV24-1 with TRBJ1-5, with 10 bases identical to TRBD1. The V gene's germline CDR1 is KGHDR and CDR2 SFDVKD. The CDR3 is 16 amino acids. J was trimmed by 4 bases and V by 4 bases; bases with no gene match: 6. The CDR3 region is CATSDRDRGANQPQHF. DNA of the CDR3: TGTGCCACCAGTGACCGGGACAGGGGAGCAAATCAGCCCCAGCATTTT.

The V call is TRBV7-9, the J call TRBJ1-6, with 7 positions matching TRBD1. This CDR3 has 14 residues. Trimming took 5 bases from V and 5 from J; bases not matched to a gene: 3. The germline CDR1 and CDR2 sequences are SEHNR and FQNEAQ (reference sequence). The CDR3, as DNA: TGTGCCAGCAGCAAAGACAGGGATAATTCACCCCTCCACTTT. Its protein product is CASSKDRDNSPLHF.

The rearrangement joins TRBV27 to TRBJ1-2; 7 bases map to TRBD1. The CDR3 runs to 14 residues. Germline CDR1 is MNHEY and CDR2 is SMNVEV (reference sequence). V gave up 3 bases and J gave up 5 bases; unmatched junction bases: 6. The chain's CDR3 is CASSLTGRRYGYTF. The DNA of the CDR3 is TGTGCCAGCAGTTTGACAGGGAGGCGGTATGGCTACACCTTC.

The CDR3 reads CASSRTRASGETDTQYF. The CDR3 DNA reads TGTGCCAGCTCACGGACCCGGGCTAGCGGGGAGACAGATACGCAGTATTTT. The V gene is TRBV18, the J gene TRBJ2-3; 9 bases are shared with TRBD2. With V trimmed by 4 bases and J by 3 bases, 11 bases remained unmatched. This CDR3 contains 17 residues. Germline CDR1 reads KGHSH; CDR2 reads LQKENI.

The J gene is TRBJ1-1, the V gene TRBV18; no clear D gene. Trimming removed 4 bases from V and 6 bases from J, with 9 bases in between. Germline V CDR1 and CDR2: KGHSH, LQKENI. The CDR3 covers 12 residues. CDR3 DNA sequence: TGTGCCAGCTCACACCGTGAGGCTGAAGCTTTCTTT. As protein: CASSHREAEAFF.

This clonotype was seen once. The genes are TRBV6-2 or TRBV6-3 and TRBJ1-2; perhaps TRBD1 as D (5 bases). Germline V gene lookup returns CDR1 MNHEY and CDR2 SVGEGT. V lost 2 bases and J 4 bases, leaving 14 bases between the germline ends. The CDR3 covers 15 residues. The CDR3 DNA is TGTGCCAGCAGTTACCGACAGCCCTTTCGCTATGGCTACACCTTC. Amino acids: CASSYRQPFRYGYTF.

This clonotype appeared a few times. The chain uses TRBV12-3 or TRBV12-4 and TRBJ2-3; no clear D gene. CDR3 length equals 13 residues. V lost 10 bases, J lost 0 bases, and 11 bases lay in between. This CDR3 reads CATAVISTDTQYF. CDR3 DNA sequence: TGTGCCACGGCCGTCATAAGCACAGATACGCAGTATTTT.

The chain carries TRBV27 and TRBJ2-2, with a weak D call TRBD1 (6 bases). With 6 bases removed from V and 4 bases from J, the gap between germline ends came to 15 bases. This CDR3 spans 15 amino acids. From germline, CDR1 is MNHEY and CDR2 SMNVEV (reference sequence). The CDR3 loop reads CASRQGLVGTGELFF. Here the CDR3 DNA reads TGTGCCAGCAGACAGGGCTTGGTGGGCACCGGGGAGCTGTTTTTT.

This clonotype was picked up a small number of times. The chain recombines TRBV13 with TRBJ2-7; 8 bases line up with TRBD1. The V gene end was trimmed by 0 bases and the J gene end by 2 bases; junction bases not matched to a gene: 3. The CDR3 has 15 residues. From germline, CDR1 is PRHDT and CDR2 FYEKMQ (reference sequence). In DNA, the CDR3 is TGTGCCAGCAGCTTAGGAGGACAGGGACCCTACGAGCAGTACTTC. Amino acids: CASSLGGQGPYEQYF.

The chain joins TRBV20-1 to TRBJ2-5; 8 bases are a match to TRBD2. V lost 5 bases and J lost 5; bases outside the gene matches: 13. This CDR3 region has 15 residues. CDR1 DFQATT and CDR2 SNEGSKA come from the germline V gene (reference sequence). CDR3: CSAPRNAGGWETQYF. The CDR3 nucleotides read TGCAGTGCTCCTCGCAACGCGGGGGGATGGGAGACCCAGTACTTC.

This clonotype was seen many times. The rearrangement joins TRBV19 to TRBJ1-5; 8 bases match TRBD1. The CDR3 covers 16 residues. CDR1 is LNHDA and CDR2 is SQIVND in the germline V gene (reference sequence). V was pared by 3 bases and J by 5 bases, with 9 bases of the junction left unmatched. The CDR3 DNA reads as TGTGCCAGTAGTATTAAAGGGACAGGTTTGTATCAGCCCCAGCATTTT. It is translated as CASSIKGTGLYQPQHF.

This clonotype has just a few counts. This chain uses TRBV11-2 with TRBJ2-2, with TRBD2 identical over 7 bases. The CDR3 loop spans 16 amino acids. CDR1 SGHAT and CDR2 FQNNGV come from the germline V gene. With V trimmed by 5 bases and J by 4 bases, 10 bases remained unmatched. CDR3 in amino acids: CASSNRAGHGTGELFF. CDR3 coding DNA: TGTGCCAGCAGCAACCGAGCGGGGCATGGCACCGGGGAGCTGTTTTTT.

The V call is TRBV7-2, the J call TRBJ2-5; D remains ambiguous. The CDR3 covers 13 residues. V dropped 4 bases and J dropped 3 bases, with 9 bases sitting between them. CDR1 is SGHTA, CDR2 FQGNSA, per germline. In DNA, the CDR3 is TGTGCCAGCAGCTCCTTCAATGAAGAGACCCAGTACTTC. This translates into CASSSFNEETQYF.

This clonotype occurred a few times. The J gene is TRBJ2-2, the V gene TRBV9; maybe TRBD1 (5 bases). The CDR3 is 16 residues long. CDR1 and CDR2 from the germline V gene are SGDLS and YYNGEE. V lost 3 bases, J lost 1 base, and 13 bases lay in between. The CDR3 DNA reads TGTGCCAGCAGCGACAATAGGGGCTGGAACACCGGGGAGCTGTTTTTT. This encodes CASSDNRGWNTGELFF.

V and J are TRBV28 and TRBJ2-7; D ambiguous. CDR3 size: 12 residues. Germline V gene lookup returns CDR1 MDHEN and CDR2 SYDVKM. The V end was cut by 8 bases, the J end by 2 bases, with 10 bases between. The CDR3 DNA sequence: TGTGCCAGCTCCAAGGGTACCTACGAGCAGTACGTC. Translating it yields CASSKGTYEQYV.